The subject of this entry is one T cell receptor beta chain. As handled by the study authors: Estimates of nucleated cell counts were drawn from the amplification of reference gene primers. Clones were read by immunoSEQ multiplex PCR, and TCRdb kept only the in-frame ones, dropping some. V and J calls plus clone size are reproduced from that table; the DNA served to infer D and trimming. The sample gives some 52,000 clones, more than 75% of which show up once; roughly 15% is in the top ten. This CDR3 spans 14 amino acids. V was pared by 3 bases and J by 4 bases, with 10 bases between. Germline values: CDR1 LGHDT, CDR2 YNNKEL (reference sequence). These data originate in a study of blood T cell repertoires in COVID-19. Looking at the study overall: Samples of COVID-19 (acute and convalescent) were obtained from the United States, Italy and Spain. T cells, B-cell-depleted T cells, or PBMCs provided the cDNA or gDNA that served as material.

The chain combines TRBV3-1 (or the pseudogene TRBV3-2) with TRBJ1-5; tentative D call: TRBD1 (5 bases). The sample consisted of peripheral blood. This TCR was recovered from a human donor with active COVID-19. The donor label of this sample is uncertain. The CDR3 here is CASSQSAGNQPQHF. CDR3 in DNA: TGTGCCAGCAGCCAGTCAGCAGGGAATCAGCCCCAGCATTTT.